One and the same sample provided the 5 T cell receptor beta chains below, sequenced in a study of blood T cell repertoires in COVID-19. Using immunoSEQ multiplex PCR, the repertoire was profiled, and TCRdb retains in-frame clones only, with some absent. This table has about 130,000 clones, around 76% appearing once. Material for sequencing was peripheral blood. The receptors come from a man aged 60-69 years with acute or convalescent COVID-19.

J is TRBJ1-2 and V is TRBV3-1 (or the pseudogene TRBV3-2); tentative D call: TRBD1 (5 bases). The CDR3 is made up of 16 amino acids. With 0 bases removed from V and 8 bases from J, the gap between germline ends came to 19 bases. Germline loops: CDR1 LGHDT, CDR2 YNNKEL (reference sequence). The CDR3 coding sequence is TGTGCCAGCAGCCAAGATGGGGCCGGGTTCGGAGTCGGCTACACCTTC. Translation: CASSQDGAGFGVGYTF.

The V call is TRBV30, the J call TRBJ2-7, with 12 nucleotides matching TRBD2. The germline V gene has CDR1 GTSNPN and CDR2 SVGIG (reference sequence). The CDR3 totals 19 residues. The trim removed 0 bases at V and 4 bases at J, leaving 16 bases unmatched. CDR3 in amino acids: CAWSVPTTSGRIPGYEQYF. The DNA of the CDR3 is TGTGCCTGGAGTGTCCCAACTACTAGCGGGAGGATCCCCGGGTACGAGCAGTACTTC.

The rearrangement links TRBV7-6 to TRBJ2-2; 9 bases agree with TRBD2. Germline CDR1 SGHVS, CDR2 FNYEAQ. J lost 7 bases, V lost 1 base, and 10 bases had no gene match. The length of the CDR3 is 17 residues. The CDR3 region is CASSLVPGTSTGGELFF. As DNA, the CDR3 is TGTGCCAGCAGCTTAGTCCCGGGGACTAGCACGGGCGGGGAGCTGTTTTTT.

This chain joins TRBV10-2 and TRBJ2-1, with 9 bases matching TRBD2. Germline V gene data show CDR1 as WSHSY and CDR2 as SAAADI. The CDR3 runs 15 residues. Trimming cost V 7 bases and J 4 bases; bases outside gene matches: 8. Here the CDR3 reads CASTRAGGTYNEQFF. The CDR3 DNA sequence: TGCGCCAGCACCAGAGCGGGGGGCACTTACAATGAGCAGTTCTTC.

The chain carries TRBV24-1 and TRBJ2-5; 8 bases align to TRBD1. V was clipped by 3 bases and J by 7 bases; unmatched bases: 9. The CDR3 is made up of 15 amino acids. Germline V gives CDR1 KGHDR, CDR2 SFDVKD. The CDR3 nucleotides are TGTGCCACCAGTGATCCCGGACAGGGAGAAGGGACCCAGTACTTC. Translation gives CATSDPGQGEGTQYF.